This T cell receptor (beta chain) originates from a study of CD8+CD57+ T cells in acquired aplastic anemia. The overall study: CD4+ and CD8+ cells, once sorted, gave DNA averaging approximately 3 ug.

Regarding this clonotype: Its antigen is not known.

All patients picked for sequencing had shown, by flow cytometry, an expansion of CD8+CD57+ cells. With no exception, the patients had severe acquired aplastic anemia. Study results and caveats: A set of twenty-nine CD8+ CDR3 sequences was shared between patients and controls, and these sequences appeared highly expressed in patients. Patients did not significantly differ from controls in CD8+ Simpson's diversity.

It was genomic DNA that served as the template for profiling TCR beta VDJ and CDR3. TCRdb recomputed calls from the reads with MiXCR, one row per CDR3 protein. Here the sample spans 150,000 or so distinct CDR3 sequences, roughly 48% being singletons. From germline, CDR1 is DFQATT and CDR2 SNEGSKA (reference sequence). V lost 6 bases and J lost 1, with 15 bases in between. The CDR3 is 14 residues long. What was sequenced was sorted CD4+, CD8+, or CD8+CD57+ T cells (not recorded which) from PBMCs. The origin of this receptor is a human donor with aplastic anemia. This chain uses TRBV20-1 with TRBJ2-5; D remains unclear. CDR3 region: CSAEGKPRQETQYF. CDR3 coding DNA: TGCAGTGCCGAAGGAAAGCCCCGCCAAGAGACCCAGTACTTC.